The T cell receptor beta chain under discussion was sequenced for a study of neurological immune-mediated disorders. Overall study results and limits: The greatest TCR clonal expansion appeared in HTLV-1-associated myelopathy and the smallest, falling below healthy controls, in multiple sclerosis. Expanded clones shared no identical CDR3 amino acid sequences across subjects, which suggested private TCR-beta repertoires in all groups.

MiXCR, applied by TCRdb to the 5' RACE reads, yields one record per CDR3 protein. The top ten clones hold around 4% of a sample with around 37,000 distinct CDR3 sequences, around 10% of them seen once. This clonotype was seen at least ten times. Its antigen remains unidentified. J was trimmed by 3 bases and V by 4 bases; bases with no gene match: 3. Germline loops: CDR1 SQVTM, CDR2 ANQGSEA. The CDR3 length is 13 residues. The time point is: technical triplicate 1. Libraries used 2 million unsorted PBMCs kept frozen in RNAlater. This receptor was identified in a man aged 55 to 70 with HTLV-1-associated myelopathy (HAM/TSP). Sequenced input: PBMCs. V is TRBV29-1 and J is TRBJ2-1, with 7 bases aligning to TRBD1. CDR3 bases: TGCAGCGTTGCGAGGACAGGCTACAATGAGCAGTTCTTC. It codes for CSVARTGYNEQFF.